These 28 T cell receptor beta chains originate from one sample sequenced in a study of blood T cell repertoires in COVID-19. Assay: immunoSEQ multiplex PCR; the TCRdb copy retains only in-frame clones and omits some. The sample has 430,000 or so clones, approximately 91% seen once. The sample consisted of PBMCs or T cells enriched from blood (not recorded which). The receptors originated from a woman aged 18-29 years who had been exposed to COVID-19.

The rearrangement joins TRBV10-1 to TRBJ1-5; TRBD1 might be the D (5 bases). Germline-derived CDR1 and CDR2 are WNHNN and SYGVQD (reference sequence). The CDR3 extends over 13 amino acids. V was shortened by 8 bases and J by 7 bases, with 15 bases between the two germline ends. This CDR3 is CASGHQGGQPQHF. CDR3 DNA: TGCGCCAGCGGGCATCAGGGTGGACAGCCCCAGCATTTT.

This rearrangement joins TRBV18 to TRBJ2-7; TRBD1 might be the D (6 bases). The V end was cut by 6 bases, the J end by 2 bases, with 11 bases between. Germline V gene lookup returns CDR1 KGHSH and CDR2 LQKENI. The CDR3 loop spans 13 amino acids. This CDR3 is CASSYRETYEQYF. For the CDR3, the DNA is TGTGCCAGCTCGTACAGGGAAACCTACGAGCAGTACTTC.

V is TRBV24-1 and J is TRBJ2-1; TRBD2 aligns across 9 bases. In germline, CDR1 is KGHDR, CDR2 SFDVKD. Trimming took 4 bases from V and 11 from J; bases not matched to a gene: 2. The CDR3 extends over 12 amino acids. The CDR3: CATSDPSGKQFF. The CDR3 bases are TGTGCCACCAGTGACCCTAGCGGGAAGCAGTTCTTC.

DNA for the CDR3: TGTGCCAGCAGCTTGATGGACAGAATGAACACTGAAGCTTTCTTT. Its protein product is CASSLMDRMNTEAFF. The rearrangement uses TRBV7-2 and TRBJ1-1, with D possibly TRBD1 on 6 matching bases. V lost 3 bases and J 0 bases, leaving 11 bases between the germline ends. The CDR3 covers 15 residues. Germline V gives CDR1 SGHTA, CDR2 FQGNSA.

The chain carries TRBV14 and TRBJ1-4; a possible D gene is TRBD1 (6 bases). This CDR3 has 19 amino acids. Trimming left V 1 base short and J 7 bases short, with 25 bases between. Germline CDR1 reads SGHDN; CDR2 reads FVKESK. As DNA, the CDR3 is TGTGCCAGCAGCCAAGGTGGGGGCCTGAGGTCAAGACTTGGTGAAAAACTGTTTTTT. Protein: CASSQGGGLRSRLGEKLFF. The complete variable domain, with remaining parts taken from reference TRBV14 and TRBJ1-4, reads EAGVTQFPSHSVIEKGQTVTLRCDPISGHDNLYWYRRVMGKEIKFLLHFVKESKQDESGMPNNRFLAERTGGTYSTLKVQPAELEDSGVYFCASSQGGGLRSRLGEKLFFGSGTQLSVL.

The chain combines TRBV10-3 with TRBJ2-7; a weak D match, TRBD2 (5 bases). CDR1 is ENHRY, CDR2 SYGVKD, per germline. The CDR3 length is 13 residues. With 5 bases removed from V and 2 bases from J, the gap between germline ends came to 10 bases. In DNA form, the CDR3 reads TGTGCCATCAGTATGGACGGGGCCTACGAGCAGTACTTC. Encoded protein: CAISMDGAYEQYF.

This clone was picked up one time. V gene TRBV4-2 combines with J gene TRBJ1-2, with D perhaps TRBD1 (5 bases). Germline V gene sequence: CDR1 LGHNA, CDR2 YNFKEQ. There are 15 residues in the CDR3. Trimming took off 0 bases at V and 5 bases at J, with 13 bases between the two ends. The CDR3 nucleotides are TGTGCCAGCAGCCAAGAACCGGCAGGGAATTATGGCTACACCTTC. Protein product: CASSQEPAGNYGYTF.

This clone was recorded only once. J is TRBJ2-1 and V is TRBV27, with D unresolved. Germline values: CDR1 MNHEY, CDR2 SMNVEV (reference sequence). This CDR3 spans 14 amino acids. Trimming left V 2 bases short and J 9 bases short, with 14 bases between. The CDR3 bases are TGTGCCAGCAGTTTACAAACCACGGCGGCTGAGCAGTTCTTC. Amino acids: CASSLQTTAAEQFF.

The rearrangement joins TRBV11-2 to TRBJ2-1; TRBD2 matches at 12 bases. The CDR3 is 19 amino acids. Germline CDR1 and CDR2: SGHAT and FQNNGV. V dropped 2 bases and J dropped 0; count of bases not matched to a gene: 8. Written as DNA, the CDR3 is TGTGCCAGCAGCTTAACGACTAGCGGGAGACTACGCTCCTACAATGAGCAGTTCTTC. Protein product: CASSLTTSGRLRSYNEQFF.

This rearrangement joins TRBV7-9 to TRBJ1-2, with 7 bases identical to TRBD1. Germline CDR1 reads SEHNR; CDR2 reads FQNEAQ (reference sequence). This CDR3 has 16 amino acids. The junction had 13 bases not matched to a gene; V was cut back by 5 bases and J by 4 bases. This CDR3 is CASSLTGDTRGYGYTF. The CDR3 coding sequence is TGTGCCAGCAGCCTCACAGGGGATACGCGTGGCTATGGCTACACCTTC. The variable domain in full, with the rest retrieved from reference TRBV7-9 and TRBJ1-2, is DTGVSQNPRHKITKRGQNVTFRCDPISEHNRLYWYRQTLGQGPEFLTYFQNEAQLEKSRLLSDRFSAERPKGSFSTLEIQRTEQGDSAMYLCASSLTGDTRGYGYTFGSGTRLTVV.

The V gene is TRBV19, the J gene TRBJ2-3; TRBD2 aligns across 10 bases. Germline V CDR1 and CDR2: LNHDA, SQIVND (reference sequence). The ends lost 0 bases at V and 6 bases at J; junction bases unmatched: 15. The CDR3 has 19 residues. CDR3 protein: CASSIDPGTLAGARDTQYF. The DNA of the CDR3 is TGTGCCAGTAGTATAGACCCCGGTACCCTAGCGGGAGCCAGGGATACGCAGTATTTT.

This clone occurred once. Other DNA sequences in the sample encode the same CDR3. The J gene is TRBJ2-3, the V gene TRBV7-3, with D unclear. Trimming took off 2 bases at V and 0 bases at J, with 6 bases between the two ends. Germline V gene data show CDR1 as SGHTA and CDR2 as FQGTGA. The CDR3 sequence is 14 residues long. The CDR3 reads CASSLGPSTDTQYF. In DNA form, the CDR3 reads TGTGCCAGCAGCTTAGGGCCTAGCACAGATACGCAGTATTTT.

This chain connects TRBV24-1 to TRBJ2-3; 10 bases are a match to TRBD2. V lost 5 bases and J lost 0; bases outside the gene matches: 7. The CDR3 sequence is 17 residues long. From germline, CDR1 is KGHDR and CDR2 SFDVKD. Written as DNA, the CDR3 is TGTGCCACCAGTGTGGCTAGCGGGAGCTCTAGCACAGATACGCAGTATTTT. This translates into CATSVASGSSSTDTQYF.

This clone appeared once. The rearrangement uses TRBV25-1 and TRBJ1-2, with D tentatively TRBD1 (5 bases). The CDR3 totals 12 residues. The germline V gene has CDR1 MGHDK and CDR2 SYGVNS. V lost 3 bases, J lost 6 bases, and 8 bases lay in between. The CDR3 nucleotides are TGTGCCAGCAGTGAGACAGCCGATGGCTACACCTTC. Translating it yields CASSETADGYTF.

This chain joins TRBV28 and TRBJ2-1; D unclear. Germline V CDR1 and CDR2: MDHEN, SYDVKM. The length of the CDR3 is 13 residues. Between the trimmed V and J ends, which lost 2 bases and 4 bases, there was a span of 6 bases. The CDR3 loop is CASSLEPYNEQFF. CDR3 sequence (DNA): TGTGCCAGCAGTTTAGAGCCATACAATGAGCAGTTCTTC.

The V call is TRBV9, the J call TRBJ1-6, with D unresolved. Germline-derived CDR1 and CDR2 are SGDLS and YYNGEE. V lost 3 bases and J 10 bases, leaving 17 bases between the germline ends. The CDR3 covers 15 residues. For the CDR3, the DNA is TGTGCCAGCAGCGGAGACGGGTTCGCGGAGTCACCCCTCCACTTT. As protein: CASSGDGFAESPLHF.

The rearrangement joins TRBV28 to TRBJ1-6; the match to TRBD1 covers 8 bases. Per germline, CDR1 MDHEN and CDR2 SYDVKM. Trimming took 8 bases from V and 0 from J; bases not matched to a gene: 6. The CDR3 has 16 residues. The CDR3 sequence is CASRAGGISYNSPLHF. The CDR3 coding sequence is TGTGCCAGCCGAGCAGGGGGCATCTCCTATAATTCACCCCTCCACTTT. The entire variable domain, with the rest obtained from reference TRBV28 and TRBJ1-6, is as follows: DVKVTQSSRYLVKRTGEKVFLECVQDMDHENMFWYRQDPGLGLRLIYFSYDVKMKEKGDIPEGYSVSREKKERFSLILESASTNQTSMYLCASRAGGISYNSPLHFGNGTRLTVT.

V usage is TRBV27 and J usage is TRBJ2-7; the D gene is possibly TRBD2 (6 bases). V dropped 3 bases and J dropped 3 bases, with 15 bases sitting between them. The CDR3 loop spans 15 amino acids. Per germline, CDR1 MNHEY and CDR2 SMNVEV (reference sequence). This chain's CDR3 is CASSFRVAEIYEQYF. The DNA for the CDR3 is TGTGCCAGCAGTTTCCGGGTAGCGGAGATCTACGAGCAGTACTTC.

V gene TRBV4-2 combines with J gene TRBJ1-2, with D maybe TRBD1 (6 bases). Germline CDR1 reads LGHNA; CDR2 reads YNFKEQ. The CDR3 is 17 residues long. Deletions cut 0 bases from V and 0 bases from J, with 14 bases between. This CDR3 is CASSQDLSSGANYGYTF. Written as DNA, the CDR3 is TGTGCCAGCAGCCAAGATCTTTCGTCAGGGGCTAACTATGGCTACACCTTC.

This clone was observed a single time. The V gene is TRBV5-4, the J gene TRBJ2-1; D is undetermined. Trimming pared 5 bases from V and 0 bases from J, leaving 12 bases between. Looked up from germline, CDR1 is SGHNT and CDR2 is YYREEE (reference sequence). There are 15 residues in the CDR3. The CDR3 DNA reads TGTGCCAGCAGTCGGCCTGGGCTCTCCTACAATGAGCAGTTCTTC. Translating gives CASSRPGLSYNEQFF.

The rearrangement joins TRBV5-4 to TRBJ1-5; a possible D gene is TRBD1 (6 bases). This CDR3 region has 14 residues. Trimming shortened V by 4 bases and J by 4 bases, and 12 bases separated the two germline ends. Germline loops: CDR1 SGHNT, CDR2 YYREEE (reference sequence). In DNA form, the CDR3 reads TGTGCCAGCAGCCAGGGGTCTCTTAATCAGCCCCAGCATTTT. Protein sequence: CASSQGSLNQPQHF.

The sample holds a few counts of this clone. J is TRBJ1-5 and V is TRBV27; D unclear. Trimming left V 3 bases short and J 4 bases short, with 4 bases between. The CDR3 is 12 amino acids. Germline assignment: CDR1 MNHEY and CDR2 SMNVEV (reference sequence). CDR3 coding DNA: TGTGCCAGCAGTTTTCATAATCAGCCCCAGCATTTT. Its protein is CASSFHNQPQHF.

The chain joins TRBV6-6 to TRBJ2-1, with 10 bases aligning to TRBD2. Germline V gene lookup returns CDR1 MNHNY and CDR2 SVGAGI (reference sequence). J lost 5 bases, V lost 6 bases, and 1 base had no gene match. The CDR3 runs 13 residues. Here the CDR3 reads CASRLAGDNEQFF. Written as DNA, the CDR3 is TGTGCCAGCAGGCTAGCGGGGGACAATGAGCAGTTCTTC.

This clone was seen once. The DNA for the CDR3 is TGCAGTGCTAGTCGTAGCGGGAAGCAAGAGACCCAGTACTTC. Translation gives CSASRSGKQETQYF. V and J are TRBV20-1 and TRBJ2-5, with 8 positions matching TRBD2. From germline, CDR1 is DFQATT and CDR2 SNEGSKA (reference sequence). V dropped 3 bases and J dropped 2; count of bases not matched to a gene: 5. The CDR3 totals 14 residues.

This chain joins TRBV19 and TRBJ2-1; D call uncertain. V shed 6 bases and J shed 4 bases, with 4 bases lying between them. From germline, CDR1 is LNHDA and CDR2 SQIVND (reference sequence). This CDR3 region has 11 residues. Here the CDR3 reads CASSHYNEQFF. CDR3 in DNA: TGTGCCAGTAGCCATTACAATGAGCAGTTCTTC.

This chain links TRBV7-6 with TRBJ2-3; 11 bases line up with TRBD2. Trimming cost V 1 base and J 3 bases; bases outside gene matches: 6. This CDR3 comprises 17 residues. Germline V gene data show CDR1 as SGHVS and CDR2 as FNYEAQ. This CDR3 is CASSLVEVAGGTDTQYF. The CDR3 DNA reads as TGTGCCAGCAGCTTAGTAGAGGTAGCGGGAGGGACAGATACGCAGTATTTT.

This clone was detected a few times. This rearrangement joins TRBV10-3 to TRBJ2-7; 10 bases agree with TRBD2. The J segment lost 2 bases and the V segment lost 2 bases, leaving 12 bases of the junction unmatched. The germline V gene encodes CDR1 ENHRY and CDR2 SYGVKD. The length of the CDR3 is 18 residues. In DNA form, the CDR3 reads TGTGCCATCAGTGAGGCAGGAGTACGGACTAGCGGACCCTACGAGCAGTACTTC. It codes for CAISEAGVRTSGPYEQYF.

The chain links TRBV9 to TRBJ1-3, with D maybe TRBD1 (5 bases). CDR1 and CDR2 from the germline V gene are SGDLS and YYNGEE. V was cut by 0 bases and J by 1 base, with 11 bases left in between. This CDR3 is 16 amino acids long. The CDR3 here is CASSVVSGGSGNTIYF. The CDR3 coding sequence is TGTGCCAGCAGCGTAGTTTCGGGGGGTTCTGGAAACACCATATATTTT.